This T cell receptor beta chain was documented in a study of T cell responses to AZD1222 COVID-19 vaccine. Whole-study findings and limits: The donors showed a predominance of white British ancestry and of females, with possible underestimation of clonal diversity. Spike was spanned by vaccine-associated CD4 TCRs, which were dominant at 160-218 and 743-854.

As concerns this clone: The antigen remains unidentified.

Sequencing used immunoSEQ multiplex PCR; TCRdb keeps in-frame clones, though not all of them. The sample includes tens of thousands of clones, about 93% seen only once; the top ten take 3.5% to 5%. The CDR3 runs 14 residues. In germline, CDR1 is SGHTS, CDR2 YDEGEE. V was pared by 6 bases and J by 0 bases, with 13 bases between. The receptor was derived from an adult in good health. The V and J genes are TRBV5-8 and TRBJ2-7; maybe TRBD2 (6 bases). The sequencing used peripheral blood, collected on day 0 of MenACWY control vaccination. The CDR3 here is CASTLFGSSYEQYF. The CDR3 nucleotides read TGTGCCAGCACTCTGTTCGGGAGCTCCTACGAGCAGTACTTC.